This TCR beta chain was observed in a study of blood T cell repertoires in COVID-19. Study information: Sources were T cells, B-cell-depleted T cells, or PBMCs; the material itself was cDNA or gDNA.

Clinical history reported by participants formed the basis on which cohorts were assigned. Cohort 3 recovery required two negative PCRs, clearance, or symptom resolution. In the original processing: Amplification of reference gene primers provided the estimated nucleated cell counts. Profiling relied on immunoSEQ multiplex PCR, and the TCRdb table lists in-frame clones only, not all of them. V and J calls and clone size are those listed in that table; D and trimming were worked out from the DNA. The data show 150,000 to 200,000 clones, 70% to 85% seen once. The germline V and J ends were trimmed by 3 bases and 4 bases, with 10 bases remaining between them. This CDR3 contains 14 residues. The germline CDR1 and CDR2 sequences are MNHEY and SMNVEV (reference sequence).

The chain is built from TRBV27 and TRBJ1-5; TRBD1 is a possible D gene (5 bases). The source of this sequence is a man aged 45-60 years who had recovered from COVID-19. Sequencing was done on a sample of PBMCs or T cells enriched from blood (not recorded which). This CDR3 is CASSFGAGNQPQHF. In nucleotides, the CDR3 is TGTGCCAGCAGTTTTGGGGCCGGGAATCAGCCCCAGCATTTT.